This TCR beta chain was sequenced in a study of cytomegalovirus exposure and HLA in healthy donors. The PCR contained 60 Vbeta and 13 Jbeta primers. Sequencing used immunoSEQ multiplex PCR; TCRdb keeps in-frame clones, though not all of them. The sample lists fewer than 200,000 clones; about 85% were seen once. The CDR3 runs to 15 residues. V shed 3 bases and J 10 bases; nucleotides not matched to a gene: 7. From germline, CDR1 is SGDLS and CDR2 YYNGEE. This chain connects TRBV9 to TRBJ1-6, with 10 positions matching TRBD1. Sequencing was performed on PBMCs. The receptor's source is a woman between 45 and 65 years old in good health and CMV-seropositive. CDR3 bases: TGTGCCAGCAGCGCCGACAGGGGGCGAGGGTCACCCCTCCACTTT. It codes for CASSADRGRGSPLHF. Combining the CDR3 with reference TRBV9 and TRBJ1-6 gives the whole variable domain DSGVTQTPKHLITATGQRVTLRCSPRSGDLSVYWYQQSLDQGLQFLIQYYNGEERAKGNILERFSAQQFPDLHSELNLSSLELGDSALYFCASSADRGRGSPLHFGNGTRLTVT.